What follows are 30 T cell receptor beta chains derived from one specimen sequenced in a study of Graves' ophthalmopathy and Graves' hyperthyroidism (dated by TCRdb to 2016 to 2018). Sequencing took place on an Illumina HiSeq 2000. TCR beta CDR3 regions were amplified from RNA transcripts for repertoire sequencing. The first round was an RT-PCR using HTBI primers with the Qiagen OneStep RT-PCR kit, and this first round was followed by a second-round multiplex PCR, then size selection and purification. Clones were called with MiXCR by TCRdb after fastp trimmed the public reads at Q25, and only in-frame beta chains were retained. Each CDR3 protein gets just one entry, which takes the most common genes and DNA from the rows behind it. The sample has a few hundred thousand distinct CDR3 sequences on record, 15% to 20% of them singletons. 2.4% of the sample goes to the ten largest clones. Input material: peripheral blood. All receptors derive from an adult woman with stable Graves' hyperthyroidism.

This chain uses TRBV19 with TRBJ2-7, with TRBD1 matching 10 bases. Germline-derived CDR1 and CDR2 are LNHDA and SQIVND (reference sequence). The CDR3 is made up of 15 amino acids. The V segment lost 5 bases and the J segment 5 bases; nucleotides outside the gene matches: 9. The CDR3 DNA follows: TGTGCCAGTAGTGTTTACGGACAGGGGGTCGACGAGCAGTACTTC. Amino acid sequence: CASSVYGQGVDEQYF.

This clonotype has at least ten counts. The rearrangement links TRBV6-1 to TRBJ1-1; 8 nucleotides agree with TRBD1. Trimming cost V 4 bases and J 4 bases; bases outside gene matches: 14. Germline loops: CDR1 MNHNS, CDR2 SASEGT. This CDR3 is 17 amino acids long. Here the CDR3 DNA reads TGTGCCAGCAGTGGTAGGACAGGGCTACCGCTATCCACTGAAGCTTTCTTT. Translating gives CASSGRTGLPLSTEAFF.

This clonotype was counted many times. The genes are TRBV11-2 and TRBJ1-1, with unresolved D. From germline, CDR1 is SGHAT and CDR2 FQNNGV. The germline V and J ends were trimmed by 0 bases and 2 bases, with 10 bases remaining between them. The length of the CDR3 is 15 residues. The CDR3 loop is CASSLDPGGNTEAFF. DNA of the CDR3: TGTGCCAGCAGCTTAGATCCTGGCGGAAACACTGAAGCTTTCTTT.

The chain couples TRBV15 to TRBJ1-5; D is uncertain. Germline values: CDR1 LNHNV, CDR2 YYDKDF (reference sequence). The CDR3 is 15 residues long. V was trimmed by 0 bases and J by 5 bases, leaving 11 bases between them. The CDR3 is CATSREKAGYQPQHF. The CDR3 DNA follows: TGTGCCACCAGCAGAGAAAAGGCAGGTTATCAGCCCCAGCATTTT.

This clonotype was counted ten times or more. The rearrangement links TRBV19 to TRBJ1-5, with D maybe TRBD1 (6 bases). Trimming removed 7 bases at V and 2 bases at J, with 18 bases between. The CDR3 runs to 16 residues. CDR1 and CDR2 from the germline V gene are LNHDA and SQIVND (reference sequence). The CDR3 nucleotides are TGTGCCAGTACAGTTTTACAGGGCGAGGGCAATCAGCCCCAGCATTTT. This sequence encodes CASTVLQGEGNQPQHF. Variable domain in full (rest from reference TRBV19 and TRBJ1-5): DGGITQSPKYLFRKEGQNVTLSCEQNLNHDAMYWYRQDPGQGLRLIYYSQIVNDFQKGDIAEGYSVSREKKESFPLTVTSAQKNPTAFYLCASTVLQGEGNQPQHFGDGTRLSIL.

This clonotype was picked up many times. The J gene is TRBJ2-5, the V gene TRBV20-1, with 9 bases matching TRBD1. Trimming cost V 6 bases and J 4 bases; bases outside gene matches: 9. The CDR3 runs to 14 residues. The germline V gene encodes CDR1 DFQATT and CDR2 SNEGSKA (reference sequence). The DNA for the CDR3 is TGCAGTGCGACACAGGGGGCGCGAGGAGAGACCCAGTACTTC. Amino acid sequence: CSATQGARGETQYF.

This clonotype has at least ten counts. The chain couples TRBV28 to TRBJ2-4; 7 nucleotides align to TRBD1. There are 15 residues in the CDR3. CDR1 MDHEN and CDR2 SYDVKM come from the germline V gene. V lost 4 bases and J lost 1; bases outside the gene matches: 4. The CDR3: CASSSLRGAKNIQYF. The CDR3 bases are TGTGCCAGCAGTTCACTCAGGGGGGCCAAAAACATTCAGTACTTC.

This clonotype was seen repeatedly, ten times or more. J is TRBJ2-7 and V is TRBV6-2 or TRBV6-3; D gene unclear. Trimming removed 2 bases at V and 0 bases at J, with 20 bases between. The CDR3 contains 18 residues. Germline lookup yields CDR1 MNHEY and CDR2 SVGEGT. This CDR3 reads CASSYPGSAFLDSYEQYF. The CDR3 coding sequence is TGTGCCAGCAGTTACCCAGGCTCAGCATTTTTAGACTCCTACGAGCAGTACTTC.

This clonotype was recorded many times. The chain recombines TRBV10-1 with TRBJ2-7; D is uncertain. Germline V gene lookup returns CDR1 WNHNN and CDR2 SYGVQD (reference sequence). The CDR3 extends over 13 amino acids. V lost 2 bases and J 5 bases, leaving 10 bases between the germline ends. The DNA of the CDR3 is TGCGCCAGCAGTGAGAGGGTAGGCCACGAGCAGTACTTC. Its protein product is CASSERVGHEQYF.

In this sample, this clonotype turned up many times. In nucleotides, the CDR3 is TGCGCCAGCAGCTTGGGGGACTCCAAAAACATTCAGTACTTC. This codes for CASSLGDSKNIQYF. This chain joins TRBV5-1 and TRBJ2-4; a weak D match, TRBD2 (6 bases). The CDR3 sequence is 14 residues long. V was pared by 0 bases and J by 2 bases, with 6 bases between. Germline CDR1 SGHRS, CDR2 YFSETQ.

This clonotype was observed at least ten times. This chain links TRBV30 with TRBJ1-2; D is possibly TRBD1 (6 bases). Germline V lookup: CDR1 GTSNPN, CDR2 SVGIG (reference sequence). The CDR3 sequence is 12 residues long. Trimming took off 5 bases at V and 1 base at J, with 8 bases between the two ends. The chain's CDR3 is CAWGQINYGYTF. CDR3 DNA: TGTGCCTGGGGACAGATTAACTATGGCTACACCTTC.

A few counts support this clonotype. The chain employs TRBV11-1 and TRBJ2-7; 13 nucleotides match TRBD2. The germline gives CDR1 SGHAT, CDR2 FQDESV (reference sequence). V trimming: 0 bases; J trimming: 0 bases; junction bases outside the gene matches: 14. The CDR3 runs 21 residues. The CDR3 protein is CASSLANIRTSGSSRSYEQYF. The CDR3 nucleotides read TGTGCCAGCAGCTTAGCTAATATCCGGACTAGCGGGAGTTCCCGCTCCTACGAGCAGTACTTC.

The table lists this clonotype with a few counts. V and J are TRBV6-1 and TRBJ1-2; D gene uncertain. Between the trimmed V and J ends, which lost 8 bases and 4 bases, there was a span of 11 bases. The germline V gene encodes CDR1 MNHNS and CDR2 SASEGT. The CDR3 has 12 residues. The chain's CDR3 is CASLSGVYGYTF. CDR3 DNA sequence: TGTGCCAGCTTATCCGGAGTCTATGGCTACACCTTC.

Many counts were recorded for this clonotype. For the CDR3, the DNA is TGTGCCAGCAGTTATGACAGCCCTGATTTAACCTACGAGCAGTACTTC. Protein product: CASSYDSPDLTYEQYF. The chain links TRBV12-3 or TRBV12-4 to TRBJ2-7; D perhaps matches TRBD1 (5 bases). The CDR3 totals 16 residues. V lost 4 bases to trimming and J lost 2 bases, with 18 bases between them.

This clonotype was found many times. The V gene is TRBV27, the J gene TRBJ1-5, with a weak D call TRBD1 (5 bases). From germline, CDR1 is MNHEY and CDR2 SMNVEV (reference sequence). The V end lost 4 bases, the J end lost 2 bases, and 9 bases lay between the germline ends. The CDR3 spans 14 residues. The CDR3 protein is CASSSTGRNQPQHF. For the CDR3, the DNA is TGTGCCAGCAGTTCAACAGGACGCAATCAGCCCCAGCATTTT.

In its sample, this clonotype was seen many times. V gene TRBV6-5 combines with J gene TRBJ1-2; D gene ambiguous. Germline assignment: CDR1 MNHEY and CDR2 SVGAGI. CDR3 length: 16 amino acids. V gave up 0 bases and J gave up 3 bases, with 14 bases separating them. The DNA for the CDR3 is TGTGCCAGCAGTTACTCGAGGGTCCGGGGAGACTATGGCTACACCTTC. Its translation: CASSYSRVRGDYGYTF.

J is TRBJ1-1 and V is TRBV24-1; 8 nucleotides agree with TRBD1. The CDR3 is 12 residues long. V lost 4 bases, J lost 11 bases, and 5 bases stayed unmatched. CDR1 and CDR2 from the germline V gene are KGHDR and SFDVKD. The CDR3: CATSDYTGGAFF. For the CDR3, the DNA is TGTGCCACCAGTGACTACACAGGGGGGGCTTTCTTT.

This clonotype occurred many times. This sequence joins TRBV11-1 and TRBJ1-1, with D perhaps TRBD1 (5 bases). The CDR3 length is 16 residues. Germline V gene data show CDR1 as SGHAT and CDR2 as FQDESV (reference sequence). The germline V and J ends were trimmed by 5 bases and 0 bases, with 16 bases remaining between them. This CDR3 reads CASSSRVAGMNTEAFF. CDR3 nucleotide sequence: TGTGCCAGCAGCAGCAGGGTCGCGGGGATGAACACTGAAGCTTTCTTT.

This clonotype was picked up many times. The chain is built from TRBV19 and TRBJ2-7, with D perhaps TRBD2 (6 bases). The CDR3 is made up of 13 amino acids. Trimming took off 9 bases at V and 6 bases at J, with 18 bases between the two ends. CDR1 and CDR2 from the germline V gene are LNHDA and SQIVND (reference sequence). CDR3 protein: CASAPGGVGEQYF. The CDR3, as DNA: TGTGCCAGCGCCCCAGGAGGGGTTGGCGAGCAGTACTTC. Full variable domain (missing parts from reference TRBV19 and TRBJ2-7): DGGITQSPKYLFRKEGQNVTLSCEQNLNHDAMYWYRQDPGQGLRLIYYSQIVNDFQKGDIAEGYSVSREKKESFPLTVTSAQKNPTAFYLCASAPGGVGEQYFGPGTRLTVT.

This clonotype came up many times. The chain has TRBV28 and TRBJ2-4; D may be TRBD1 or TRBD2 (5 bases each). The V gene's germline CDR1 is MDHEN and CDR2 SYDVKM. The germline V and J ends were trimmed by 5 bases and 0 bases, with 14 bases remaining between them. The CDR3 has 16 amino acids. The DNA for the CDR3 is TGTGCCAGCAGTCTACGGGGCGGAGTAGCCAAAAACATTCAGTACTTC. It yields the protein CASSLRGGVAKNIQYF.

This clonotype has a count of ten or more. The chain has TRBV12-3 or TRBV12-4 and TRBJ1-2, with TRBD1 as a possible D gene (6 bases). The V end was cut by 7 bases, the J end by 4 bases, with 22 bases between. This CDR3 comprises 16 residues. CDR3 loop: CASNIPLPQGSYGYTF. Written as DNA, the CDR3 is TGTGCCAGCAATATCCCACTGCCCCAGGGGAGCTATGGCTACACCTTC.

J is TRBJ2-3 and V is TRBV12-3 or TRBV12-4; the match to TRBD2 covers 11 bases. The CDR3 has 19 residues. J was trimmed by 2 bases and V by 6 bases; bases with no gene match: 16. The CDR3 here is CASRVAGGLWRSTTDTQYF. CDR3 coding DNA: TGTGCCAGCAGGGTAGCGGGAGGGCTTTGGAGGTCGACCACAGATACGCAGTATTTT.

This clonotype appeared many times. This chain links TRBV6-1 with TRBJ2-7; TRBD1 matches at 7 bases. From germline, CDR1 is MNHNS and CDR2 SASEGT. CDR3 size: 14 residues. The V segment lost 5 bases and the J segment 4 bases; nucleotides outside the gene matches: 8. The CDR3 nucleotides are TGTGCCAGCAGTCCCCCGGACAGGAGGTACGAGCAGTACTTC. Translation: CASSPPDRRYEQYF.

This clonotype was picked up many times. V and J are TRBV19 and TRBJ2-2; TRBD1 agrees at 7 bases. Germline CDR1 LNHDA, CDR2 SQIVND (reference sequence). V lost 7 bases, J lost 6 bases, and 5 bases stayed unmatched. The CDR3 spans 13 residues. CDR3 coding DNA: TGTGCCAGTACCCCGACAGGGCCCGGGGAGCTGTTTTTT. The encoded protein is CASTPTGPGELFF.

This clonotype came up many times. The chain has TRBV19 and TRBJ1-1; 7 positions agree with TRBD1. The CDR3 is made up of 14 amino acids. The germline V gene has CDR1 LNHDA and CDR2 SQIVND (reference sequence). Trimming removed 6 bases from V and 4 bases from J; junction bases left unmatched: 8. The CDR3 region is CASSTPTGRTEAFF. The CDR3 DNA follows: TGTGCCAGTAGCACCCCGACAGGGCGCACTGAAGCTTTCTTT. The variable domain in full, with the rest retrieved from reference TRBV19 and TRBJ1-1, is DGGITQSPKYLFRKEGQNVTLSCEQNLNHDAMYWYRQDPGQGLRLIYYSQIVNDFQKGDIAEGYSVSREKKESFPLTVTSAQKNPTAFYLCASSTPTGRTEAFFGQGTRLTVV.

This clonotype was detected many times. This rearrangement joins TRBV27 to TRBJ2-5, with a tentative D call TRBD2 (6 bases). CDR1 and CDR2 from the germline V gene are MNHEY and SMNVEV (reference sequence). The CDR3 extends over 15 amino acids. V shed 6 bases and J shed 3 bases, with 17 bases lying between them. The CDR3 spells CASSPGEVSKETQYF. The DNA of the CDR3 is TGTGCCAGCAGCCCTGGGGAGGTTTCCAAAGAGACCCAGTACTTC.

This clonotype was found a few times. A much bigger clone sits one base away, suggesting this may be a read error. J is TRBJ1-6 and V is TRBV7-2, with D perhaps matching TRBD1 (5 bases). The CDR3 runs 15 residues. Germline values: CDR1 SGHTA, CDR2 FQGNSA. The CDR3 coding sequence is TGTTCCAGCAGCCTCCCCCGGGGGAATAATTCACCCCTCCACTTT. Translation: CSSSLPRGNNSPLHF.

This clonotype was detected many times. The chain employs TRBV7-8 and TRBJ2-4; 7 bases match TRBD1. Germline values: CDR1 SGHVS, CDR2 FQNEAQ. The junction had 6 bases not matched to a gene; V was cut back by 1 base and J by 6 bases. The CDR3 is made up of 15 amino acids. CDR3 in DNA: TGTGCCAGCAGCTTAGACATAGACAGGGCAAACATTCAGTACTTC. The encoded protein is CASSLDIDRANIQYF.

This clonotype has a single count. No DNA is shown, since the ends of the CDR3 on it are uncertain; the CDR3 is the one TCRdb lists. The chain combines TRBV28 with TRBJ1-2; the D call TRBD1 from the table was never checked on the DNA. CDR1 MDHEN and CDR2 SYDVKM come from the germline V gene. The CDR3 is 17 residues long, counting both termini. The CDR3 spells CASSTSGELMTRYGYTF.

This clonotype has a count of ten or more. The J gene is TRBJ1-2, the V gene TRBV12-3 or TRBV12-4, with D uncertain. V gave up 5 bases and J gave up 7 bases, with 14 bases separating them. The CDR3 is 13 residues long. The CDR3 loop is CASSNILAGGYTF. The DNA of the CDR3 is TGTGCCAGCAGTAACATTCTGGCAGGTGGCTACACCTTC.